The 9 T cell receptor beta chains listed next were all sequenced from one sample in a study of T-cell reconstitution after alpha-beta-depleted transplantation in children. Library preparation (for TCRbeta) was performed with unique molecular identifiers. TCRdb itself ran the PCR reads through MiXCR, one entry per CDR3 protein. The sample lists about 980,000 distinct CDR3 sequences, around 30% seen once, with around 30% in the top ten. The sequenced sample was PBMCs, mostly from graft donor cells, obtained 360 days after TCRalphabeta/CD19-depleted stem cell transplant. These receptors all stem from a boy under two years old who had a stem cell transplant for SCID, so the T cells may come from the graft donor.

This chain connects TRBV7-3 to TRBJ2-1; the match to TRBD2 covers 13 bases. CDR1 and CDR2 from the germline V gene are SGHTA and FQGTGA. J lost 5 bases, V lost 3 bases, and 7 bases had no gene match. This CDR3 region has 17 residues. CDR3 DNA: TGTGCCAGCAGCTTGACGGGACTAGCGGGGTGGGACAATGAGCAGTTCTTC. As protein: CASSLTGLAGWDNEQFF.

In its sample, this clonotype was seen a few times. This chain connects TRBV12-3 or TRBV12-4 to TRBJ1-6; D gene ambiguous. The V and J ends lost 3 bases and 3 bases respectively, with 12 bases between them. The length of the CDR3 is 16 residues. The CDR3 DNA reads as TGTGCCAGCAGTTTTTCTTGGGAGGACTATAATTCACCCCTCCACTTT. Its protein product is CASSFSWEDYNSPLHF.

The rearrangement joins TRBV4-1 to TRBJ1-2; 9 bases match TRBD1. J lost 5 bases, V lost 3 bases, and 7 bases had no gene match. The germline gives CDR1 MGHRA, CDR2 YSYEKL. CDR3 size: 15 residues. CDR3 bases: TGCGCCAGCAGCCACCCACAGGGGGCGCAGTATGGCTACACCTTC. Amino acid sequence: CASSHPQGAQYGYTF.

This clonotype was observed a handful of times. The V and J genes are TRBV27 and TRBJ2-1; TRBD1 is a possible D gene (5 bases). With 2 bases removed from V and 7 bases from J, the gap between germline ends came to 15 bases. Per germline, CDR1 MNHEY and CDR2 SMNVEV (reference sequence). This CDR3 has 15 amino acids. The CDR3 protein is CASSLPLAGWNEQFF. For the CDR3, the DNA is TGTGCCAGCAGTTTACCCCTGGCAGGGTGGAATGAGCAGTTCTTC.

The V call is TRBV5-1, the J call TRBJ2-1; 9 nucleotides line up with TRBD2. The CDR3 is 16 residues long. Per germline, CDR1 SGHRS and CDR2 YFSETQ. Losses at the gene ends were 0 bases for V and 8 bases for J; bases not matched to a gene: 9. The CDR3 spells CASSLEAGGQTDEQFF. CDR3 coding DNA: TGCGCCAGCAGCTTGGAGGCGGGGGGGCAAACGGATGAGCAGTTCTTC.

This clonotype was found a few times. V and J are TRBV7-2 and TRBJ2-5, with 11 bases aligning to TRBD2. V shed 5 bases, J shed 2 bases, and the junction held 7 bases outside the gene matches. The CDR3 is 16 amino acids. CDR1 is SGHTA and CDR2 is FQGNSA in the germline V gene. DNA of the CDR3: TGTGCCAGCAGCAATAGCGGGGGGGGATTACAAGAGACCCAGTACTTC. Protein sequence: CASSNSGGGLQETQYF.

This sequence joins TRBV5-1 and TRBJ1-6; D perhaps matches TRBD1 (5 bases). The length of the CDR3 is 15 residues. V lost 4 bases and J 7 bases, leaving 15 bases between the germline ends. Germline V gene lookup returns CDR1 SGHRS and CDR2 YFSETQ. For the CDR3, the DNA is TGCGCCAGCAGCCCGGGAGGGACGGTAAATTCACCCCTCCACTTT. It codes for CASSPGGTVNSPLHF.

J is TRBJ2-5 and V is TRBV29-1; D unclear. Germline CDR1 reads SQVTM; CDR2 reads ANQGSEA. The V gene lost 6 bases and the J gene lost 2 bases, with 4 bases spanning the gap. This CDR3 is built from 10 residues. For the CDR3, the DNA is TGCAGCGTCCAGCAAGAGACCCAGTACTTC. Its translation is CSVQQETQYF.

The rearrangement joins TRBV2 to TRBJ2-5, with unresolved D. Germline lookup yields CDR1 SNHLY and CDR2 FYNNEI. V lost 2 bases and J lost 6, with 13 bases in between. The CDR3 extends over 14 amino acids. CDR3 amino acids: CASSENSLGQTQYF. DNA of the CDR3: TGTGCCAGCAGTGAAAACTCTCTCGGCCAGACCCAGTACTTC. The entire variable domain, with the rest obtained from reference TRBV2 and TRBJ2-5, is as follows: EPEVTQTPSHQVTQMGQEVILRCVPISNHLYFYWYRQILGQKVEFLVSFYNNEISEKSEIFDDQFSVERPDGSNFTLKIRSTKLEDSAMYFCASSENSLGQTQYFGPGTRLLVL.